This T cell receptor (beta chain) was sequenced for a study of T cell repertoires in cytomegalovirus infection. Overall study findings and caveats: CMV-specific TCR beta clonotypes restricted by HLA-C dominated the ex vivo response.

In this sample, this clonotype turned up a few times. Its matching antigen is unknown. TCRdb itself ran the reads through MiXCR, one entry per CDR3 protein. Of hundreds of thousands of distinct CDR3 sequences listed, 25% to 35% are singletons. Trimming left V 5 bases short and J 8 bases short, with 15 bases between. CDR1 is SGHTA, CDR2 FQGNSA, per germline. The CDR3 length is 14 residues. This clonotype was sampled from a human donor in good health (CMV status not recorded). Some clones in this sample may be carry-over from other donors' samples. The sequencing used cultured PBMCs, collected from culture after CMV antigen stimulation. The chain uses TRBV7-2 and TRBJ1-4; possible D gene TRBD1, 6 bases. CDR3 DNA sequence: TGTGCCAGCAGCAAAGGACAGACCCGGGAAAAACTGTTTTTT. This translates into CASSKGQTREKLFF.